This T cell receptor (beta chain) was sequenced for a study of blood T cell repertoires in COVID-19. Study-level background: Researchers got acute and convalescent COVID-19 samples from the United States, Italy and Spain.

TCRdb's table, derived via immunoSEQ multiplex PCR, lists solely in-frame clones and lacks some. The table includes 150,000 to 200,000 clones, more than 75% detected once. The sequencing input was PBMCs or T cells enriched from blood (not recorded which). This receptor was obtained from a woman aged 45-59 years who had recovered from COVID-19.

CDR3 amino acids: CASSIGGTGLGGYTF. DNA for the CDR3: TGTGCCAGTAGTATAGGAGGGACAGGGCTAGGGGGCTACACCTTC. The V call is TRBV19, the J call TRBJ1-2, with 9 bases fitting TRBD1. Germline V gives CDR1 LNHDA, CDR2 SQIVND (reference sequence). V dropped 1 base and J dropped 8; count of bases not matched to a gene: 8. The CDR3 sequence is 15 residues long.